This TCR beta chain was sequenced for a study of cytomegalovirus exposure and HLA in healthy donors. Study information: Samples from HLA-typed donors yielded about 85 million unique TCRs in an early data release. For the roughly 370 genotyped donors, over 80% fell within the Caucasian-associated ancestry cluster. Study-wide findings and caveats: V- and J-gene trimming in TCR beta was tied to a missense DCLRE1C variant by an analysis performed later. Diagnosis of cytomegalovirus status made by the classifier reportedly showed high specificity and sensitivity.

In regard to this clone: Antigen specificity is unknown.

The PCR contained 60 Vbeta and 13 Jbeta primers. TCRdb's table, derived via immunoSEQ multiplex PCR, lists solely in-frame clones and lacks some. The data contain 65,000 to 90,000 clones, more than 80% of them singletons. Germline V gene data show CDR1 as LNHDA and CDR2 as SQIVND (reference sequence). Trimming removed 2 bases from V and 4 bases from J, with 9 bases in between. The CDR3 runs 14 residues. V and J are TRBV19 and TRBJ2-1; D is ambiguous. The sequence derives from a young woman in good health and CMV-seronegative. The sample was PBMCs. The CDR3 here is CASSIWAGYNEQFF. The CDR3 region has the DNA TGTGCCAGTAGTATATGGGCAGGATACAATGAGCAGTTCTTC.